This T cell receptor (beta chain) was sequenced during a study of blood T cell repertoires in COVID-19. Study information: The samples span acute and convalescent COVID-19 from the United States, Italy and Spain. Sample material is recorded as cDNA or gDNA derived from T cells, B-cell-depleted T cells, or PBMCs.

The count of this clone is one. CDR3 size: 16 residues. The V and J ends lost 0 bases and 0 bases respectively, with 7 bases between them. Germline V gene sequence: CDR1 KGHDR, CDR2 SFDVKD. How the authors handled the data: Nucleated cell number was recorded as an estimate derived from reference gene primer amplification. Assay used: immunoSEQ multiplex PCR; TCRdb lists only in-frame clones, some missing. V and J calls and clone size come straight from that table; D and trimming were deduced from the DNA. The sample includes about 120,000 clones, around 80% of them seen just once. The origin of this receptor is a man aged 35-49 years with active or convalescent COVID-19. The sample comprised peripheral blood. The chain is built from TRBV24-1 and TRBJ2-2; D remains unclear. CDR3 sequence reads: CATSDLGLTNTGELFF. CDR3 nucleotides: TGTGCCACCAGTGATTTGGGGCTAACGAACACCGGGGAGCTGTTTTTT.